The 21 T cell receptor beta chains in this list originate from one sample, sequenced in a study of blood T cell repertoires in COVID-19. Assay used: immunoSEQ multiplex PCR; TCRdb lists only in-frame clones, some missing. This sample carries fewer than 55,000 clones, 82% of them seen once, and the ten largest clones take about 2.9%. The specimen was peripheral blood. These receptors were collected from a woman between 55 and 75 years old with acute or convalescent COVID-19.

The DNA for the CDR3 is TGTGCCAGCAGCTCCCAGATGAACACTGAAGCTTTCTTT. Protein sequence: CASSSQMNTEAFF. The chain combines TRBV27 with TRBJ1-1; the D is unclear. The CDR3 consists of 13 residues. The germline CDR1 and CDR2 sequences are MNHEY and SMNVEV (reference sequence). V was cut by 6 bases and J by 0 bases, with 8 bases left in between.

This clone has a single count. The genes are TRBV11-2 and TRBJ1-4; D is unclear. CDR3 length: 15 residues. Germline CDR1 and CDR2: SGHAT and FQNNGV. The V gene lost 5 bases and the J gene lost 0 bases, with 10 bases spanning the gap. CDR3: CASSTNPSTNEKLFF. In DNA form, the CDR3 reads TGTGCCAGCAGCACAAATCCCTCAACTAATGAAAAACTGTTTTTT. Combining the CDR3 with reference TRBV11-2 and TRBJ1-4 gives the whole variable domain EAGVAQSPRYKIIEKRQSVAFWCNPISGHATLYWYQQILGQGPKLLIQFQNNGVVDDSQLPKDRFSAERLKGVDSTLKIQPAKLEDSAVYLCASSTNPSTNEKLFFGSGTQLSVL.

The CDR3 DNA reads as TGTGCCAGCAGCCGAGGACAGGGAAACGAAAAACTGTTTTTT. Protein sequence: CASSRGQGNEKLFF. This chain joins TRBV3-1 (or the pseudogene TRBV3-2) and TRBJ1-4, with 8 bases matching TRBD1. Germline V gives CDR1 LGHDT, CDR2 YNNKEL (reference sequence). CDR3 size: 14 residues. Losses at the gene ends were 4 bases for V and 8 bases for J; bases not matched to a gene: 6.

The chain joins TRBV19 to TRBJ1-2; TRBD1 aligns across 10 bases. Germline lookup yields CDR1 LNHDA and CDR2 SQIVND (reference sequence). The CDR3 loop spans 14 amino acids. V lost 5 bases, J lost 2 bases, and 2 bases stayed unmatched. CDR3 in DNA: TGTGCCAGTAGTCCGGACAGGGGGAACTATGGCTACACCTTC. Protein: CASSPDRGNYGYTF.

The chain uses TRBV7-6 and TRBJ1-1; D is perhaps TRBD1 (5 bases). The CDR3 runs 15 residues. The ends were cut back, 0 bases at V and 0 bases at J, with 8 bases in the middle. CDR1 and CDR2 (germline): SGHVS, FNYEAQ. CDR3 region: CASSLARGVNTEAFF. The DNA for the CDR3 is TGTGCCAGCAGCTTAGCGCGGGGGGTGAACACTGAAGCTTTCTTT.

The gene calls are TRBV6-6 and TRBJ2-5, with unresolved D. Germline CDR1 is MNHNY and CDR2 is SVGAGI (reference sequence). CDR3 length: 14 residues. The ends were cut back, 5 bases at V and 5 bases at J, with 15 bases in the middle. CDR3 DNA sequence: TGTGCCAGCAGTGCACTTGAGAGGTACGAGACCCAGTACTTC. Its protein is CASSALERYETQYF.

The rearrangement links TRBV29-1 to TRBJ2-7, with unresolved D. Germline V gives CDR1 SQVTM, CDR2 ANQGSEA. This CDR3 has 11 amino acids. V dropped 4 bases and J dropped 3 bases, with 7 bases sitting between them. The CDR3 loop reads CSVGHVYEQYF. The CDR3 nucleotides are TGCAGCGTTGGACACGTCTACGAGCAGTACTTC.

CDR3 residues: CATSRDRGGGSYEQYF. CDR3 bases: TGTGCCACCAGCAGAGATAGAGGGGGGGGCTCCTACGAGCAGTACTTC. V is TRBV15 and J is TRBJ2-7; D may be TRBD2 (7 bases). From germline, CDR1 is LNHNV and CDR2 YYDKDF (reference sequence). This CDR3 is 16 amino acids long. The V and J ends lost 0 bases and 0 bases respectively, with 12 bases between them.

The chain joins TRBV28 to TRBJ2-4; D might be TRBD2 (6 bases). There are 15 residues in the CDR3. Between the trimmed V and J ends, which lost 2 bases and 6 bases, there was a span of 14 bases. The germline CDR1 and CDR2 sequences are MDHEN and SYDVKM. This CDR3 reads CASSLLGAGGNIQYF. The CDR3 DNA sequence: TGTGCCAGCAGTTTACTAGGAGCGGGTGGAAACATTCAGTACTTC.

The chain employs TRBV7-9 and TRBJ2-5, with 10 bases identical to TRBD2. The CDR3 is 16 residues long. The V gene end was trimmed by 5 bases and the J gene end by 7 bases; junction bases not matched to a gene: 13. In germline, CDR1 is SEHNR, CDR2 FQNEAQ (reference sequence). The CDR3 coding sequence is TGTGCCAGCAGCCTGAGCAGCGGGGGGGCCTACCGGACCCAGTACTTC. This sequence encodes CASSLSSGGAYRTQYF.

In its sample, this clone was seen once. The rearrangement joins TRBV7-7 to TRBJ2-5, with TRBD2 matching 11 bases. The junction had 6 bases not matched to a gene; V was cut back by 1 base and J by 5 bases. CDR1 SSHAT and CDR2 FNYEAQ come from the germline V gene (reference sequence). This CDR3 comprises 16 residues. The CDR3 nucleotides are TGTGCCAGCAGCTTAGGGGTCCTAGCGGGAGGTGAGACCCAGTACTTC. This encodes CASSLGVLAGGETQYF. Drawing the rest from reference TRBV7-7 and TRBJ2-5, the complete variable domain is GAGVSQSPRYKVTKRGQDVTLRCDPISSHATLYWYQQALGQGPEFLTYFNYEAQPDKSGLPSDRFSAERPEGSISTLTIQRTEQRDSAMYRCASSLGVLAGGETQYFGPGTRLLVL.

CDR3 sequence reads: CASSLEGDSGNTIYF. DNA of the CDR3: TGCGCCAGCAGCTTGGAGGGGGACTCTGGAAACACCATATATTTT. The chain combines TRBV5-1 with TRBJ1-3; the D gene is possibly TRBD1 (6 bases). Germline CDR1 and CDR2: SGHRS and YFSETQ. The CDR3 spans 15 residues. Trimming removed 0 bases at V and 0 bases at J, with 7 bases between.

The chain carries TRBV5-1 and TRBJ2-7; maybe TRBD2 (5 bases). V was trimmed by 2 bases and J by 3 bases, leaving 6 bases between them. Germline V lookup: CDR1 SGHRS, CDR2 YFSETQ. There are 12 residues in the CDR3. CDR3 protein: CASSFEGYEQYF. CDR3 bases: TGCGCCAGCAGCTTTGAGGGCTACGAGCAGTACTTC.

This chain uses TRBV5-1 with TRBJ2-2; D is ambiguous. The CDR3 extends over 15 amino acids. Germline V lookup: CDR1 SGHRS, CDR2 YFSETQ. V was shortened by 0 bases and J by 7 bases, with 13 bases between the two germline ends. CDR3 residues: CASSLVLSTGGELFF. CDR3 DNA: TGCGCCAGCAGCTTGGTGCTCAGTACGGGCGGGGAGCTGTTTTTT.

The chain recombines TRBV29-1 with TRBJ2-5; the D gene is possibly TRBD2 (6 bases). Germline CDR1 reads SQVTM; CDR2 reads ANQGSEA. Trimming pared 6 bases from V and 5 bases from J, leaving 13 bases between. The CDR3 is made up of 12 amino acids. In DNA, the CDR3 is TGCAGCGTGGACGGGAGTAGTGAGACCCAGTACTTC. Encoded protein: CSVDGSSETQYF. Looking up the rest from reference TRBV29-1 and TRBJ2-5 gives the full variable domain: SAVISQKPSRDICQRGTSLTIQCQVDSQVTMMFWYRQQPGQSLTLIATANQGSEATYESGFVIDKFPISRPNLTFSTLTVSNMSPEDSSIYLCSVDGSSETQYFGPGTRLLVL.

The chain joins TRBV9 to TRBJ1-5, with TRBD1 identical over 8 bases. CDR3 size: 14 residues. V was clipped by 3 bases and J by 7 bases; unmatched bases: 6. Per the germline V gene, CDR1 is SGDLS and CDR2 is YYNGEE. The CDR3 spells CASSEGQVGQPQHF. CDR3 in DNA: TGTGCCAGCAGCGAGGGACAGGTGGGCCAGCCCCAGCATTTT.

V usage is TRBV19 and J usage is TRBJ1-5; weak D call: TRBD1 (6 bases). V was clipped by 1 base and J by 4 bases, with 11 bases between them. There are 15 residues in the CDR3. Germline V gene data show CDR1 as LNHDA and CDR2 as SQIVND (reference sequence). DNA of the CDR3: TGTGCCAGTAGTATAGTACAGGGAAAGAATCAGCCCCAGCATTTT. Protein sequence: CASSIVQGKNQPQHF.

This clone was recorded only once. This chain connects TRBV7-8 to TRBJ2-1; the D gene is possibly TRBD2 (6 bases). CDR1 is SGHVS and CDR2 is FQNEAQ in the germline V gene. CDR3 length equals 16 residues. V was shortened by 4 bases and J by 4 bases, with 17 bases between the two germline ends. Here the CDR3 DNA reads TGTGCCAGCAGCTCGCCTTTGAGGGGAGGTTACAATGAGCAGTTCTTC. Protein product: CASSSPLRGGYNEQFF.

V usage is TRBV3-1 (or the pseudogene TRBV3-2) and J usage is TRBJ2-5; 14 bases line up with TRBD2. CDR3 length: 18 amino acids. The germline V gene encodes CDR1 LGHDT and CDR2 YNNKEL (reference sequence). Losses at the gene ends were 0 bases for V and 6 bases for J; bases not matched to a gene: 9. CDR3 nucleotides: TGTGCCAGCAGCCAAGACCCTCCGACTAGCGGGGGGGCGAAGACCCAGTACTTC. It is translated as CASSQDPPTSGGAKTQYF.

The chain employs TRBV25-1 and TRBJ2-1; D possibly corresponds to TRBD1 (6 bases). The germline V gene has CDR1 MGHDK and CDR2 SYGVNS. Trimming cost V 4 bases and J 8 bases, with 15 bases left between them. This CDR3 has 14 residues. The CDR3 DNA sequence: TGTGCCAGCAGTGTTCAGGGGTCTGGGTATGAGCAGTTCTTC. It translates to CASSVQGSGYEQFF.

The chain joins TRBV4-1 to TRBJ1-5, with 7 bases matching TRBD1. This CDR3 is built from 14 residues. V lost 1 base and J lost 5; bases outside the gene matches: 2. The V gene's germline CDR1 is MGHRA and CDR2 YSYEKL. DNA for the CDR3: TGCGCCAGCAGCCAAGTTACAGGGGATCAGCCCCAGCATTTT. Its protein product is CASSQVTGDQPQHF.